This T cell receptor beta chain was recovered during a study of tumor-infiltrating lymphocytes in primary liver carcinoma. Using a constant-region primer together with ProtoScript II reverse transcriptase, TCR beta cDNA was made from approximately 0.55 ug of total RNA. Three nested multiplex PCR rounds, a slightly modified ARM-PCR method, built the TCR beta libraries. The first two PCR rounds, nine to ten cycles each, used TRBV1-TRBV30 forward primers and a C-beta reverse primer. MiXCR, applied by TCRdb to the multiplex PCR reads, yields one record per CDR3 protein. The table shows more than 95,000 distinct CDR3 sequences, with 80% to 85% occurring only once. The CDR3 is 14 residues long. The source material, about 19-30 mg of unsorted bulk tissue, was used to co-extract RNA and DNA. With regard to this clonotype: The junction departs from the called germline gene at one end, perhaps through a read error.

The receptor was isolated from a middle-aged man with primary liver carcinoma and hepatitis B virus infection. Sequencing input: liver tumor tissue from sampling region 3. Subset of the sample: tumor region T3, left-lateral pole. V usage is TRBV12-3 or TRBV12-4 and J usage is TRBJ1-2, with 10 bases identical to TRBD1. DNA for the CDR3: TGTGCCAGCAGTTACCAGGACAGGGGGAGAGGCTACGGCTTC. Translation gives CASSYQDRGRGYGF.